The 21 T cell receptor beta chains listed next were all sequenced from one sample in a study of CD4 and CD8 cells across lung adenocarcinoma regions. TCRdb called the PCR reads again in MiXCR, with one record for every CDR3 protein. The sample has several thousand distinct CDR3 sequences, approximately 50% seen once; the top ten hold roughly 21%. Specimen: CD4+ T cells from the margin of a lung tumor. These receptor sequences come from a male donor with lung adenocarcinoma. The CD4 and CD8 labels of this study may be unreliable.

This clonotype was detected only a few times. The junction shows a germline mismatch at one end, possibly a read error. V usage is TRBV6-1 and J usage is TRBJ1-1; D unresolved. Germline values: CDR1 MNHNS, CDR2 SASEGT. The CDR3 is 13 residues long. CDR3 protein: CASREDFTTEAFF. CDR3 coding DNA: TGTGCCAGCAGGGAAGACTTCACCACTGAAGCTTTCTTT.

This clonotype turned up a few times. The chain combines TRBV10-3 with TRBJ2-6, with a weak D call TRBD1 (5 bases). The V gene lost 10 bases and the J gene lost 1 base, with 14 bases spanning the gap. Germline loops: CDR1 ENHRY, CDR2 SYGVKD. The CDR3 consists of 15 residues. Here the CDR3 reads CASQGYASGANVLTF. The CDR3 nucleotides are TGTGCCAGTCAGGGTTACGCTTCTGGGGCCAACGTCCTGACTTTC.

The chain uses TRBV4-1 and TRBJ2-1; 10 nucleotides agree with TRBD1. The DNA end is a closer match to TRBJ2-7, so the J assignment may be wrong. The CDR3 is 18 residues long. Per the germline V gene, CDR1 is MGHRA and CDR2 is YSYEKL. The CDR3 protein is CASSQDWDRGWEVDEQYF. CDR3 DNA sequence: TGCGCCAGCAGCCAAGATTGGGACAGGGGTTGGGAAGTCGACGAGCAGTACTTC.

The chain combines TRBV6-1 with TRBJ2-1, with D tentatively TRBD2 (6 bases). The germline V gene has CDR1 MNHNS and CDR2 SASEGT. The CDR3 is 16 amino acids. The V end lost 2 bases, the J end lost 0 bases, and 11 bases lay between the germline ends. The CDR3 DNA is TGTGCCAGCAGTGAACGGGCGGGAAGCTCCTACAATGAGCAGTTCTTC. Amino acids: CASSERAGSSYNEQFF.

The chain is built from TRBV4-1 and TRBJ1-2; D unresolved. Germline CDR1 reads MGHRA; CDR2 reads YSYEKL. The length of the CDR3 is 13 residues. Deletions cut 4 bases from V and 6 bases from J, with 12 bases between. In DNA, the CDR3 is TGCGCCAGCAGCCGGTCGAAGATCGATGGCTACACCTTC. It specifies CASSRSKIDGYTF.

This rearrangement joins TRBV10-1 to TRBJ2-3, with 8 bases that match TRBD2. The DNA end lines up better with TRBJ2-4; the J call may be wrong. Looked up from germline, CDR1 is WNHNN and CDR2 is SYGVQD (reference sequence). The CDR3 totals 15 residues. CDR3 loop: CASSAGGLGKDTQYF. In nucleotides, the CDR3 is TGCGCCAGCAGTGCGGGGGGGTTAGGCAAAGATACTCAGTACTTC.

Of note for this clonotype: Relative to the germline gene, one junction end is altered; a read error may explain this. The chain combines TRBV6-1 with TRBJ2-5; D remains ambiguous. The CDR3 contains 16 residues. Germline assignment: CDR1 MNHNS and CDR2 SASEGT. The CDR3 loop is CASRGFGGSNQDTQYF. Written as DNA, the CDR3 is TGTGCCAGCAGGGGTTTCGGTGGCTCTAACCAAGATACCCAGTACTTC.

For this clonotype: Its ends do not fully match the called genes, so a read error is possible. The genes are TRBV27 and TRBJ2-3; D ambiguous. The CDR3 is made up of 16 amino acids. CDR1 is MNHEY and CDR2 is SMNVEV in the germline V gene (reference sequence). CDR3 in DNA: TGTGCCAGCAGTTTATCCGACCTGGGCCGCACAGAGACCCAGTATTTC. As protein: CASSLSDLGRTETQYF.

The chain uses TRBV27 and TRBJ2-1; D is unclear. Germline V CDR1 and CDR2: MNHEY, SMNVEV (reference sequence). With 2 bases removed from V and 2 bases from J, the gap between germline ends came to 10 bases. The CDR3 runs to 15 residues. The CDR3 protein is CASSLGPPAYNEQFF. In nucleotides, the CDR3 is TGTGCCAGCAGTTTAGGACCACCAGCCTACAATGAGCAGTTCTTC.

In regard to this clonotype: The junction departs from germline at one end; a sequencing error may be responsible. This rearrangement joins TRBV27 to TRBJ2-5; perhaps TRBD2 as D (5 bases). The length of the CDR3 is 17 residues. Germline V gene data show CDR1 as MNHEY and CDR2 as SMNVEV (reference sequence). DNA for the CDR3: TGTGCCAGCAGTGCGGGCCGCCGAGCCTCTGGGCCAGAGACCCAGTATTTC. Amino acids: CASSAGRRASGPETQYF.

Turning to this clonotype: This may be a read error: a much more frequent sequence differs by one nucleotide. This chain connects TRBV10-1 to TRBJ2-1; 8 positions agree with TRBD1. This CDR3 contains 11 residues. The germline V gene encodes CDR1 WNHNN and CDR2 SYGVQD (reference sequence). The CDR3 protein is CASSTGGEQLF. The CDR3 bases are TGCGCCAGCAGTACAGGGGGTGAGCAGCTCTTC.

Judged by abundance, this clonotype is medium-sized (0.01 to 0.1%). The rearrangement joins TRBV6-1 to TRBJ2-3; a possible D gene is TRBD1 (7 bases). The CDR3 has 15 amino acids. Trimming left V 3 bases short and J 2 bases short, with 12 bases between. CDR1 and CDR2 from the germline V gene are MNHNS and SASEGT. CDR3 sequence: CASSDQGGSTDTQYF. The CDR3 bases are TGTGCCAGCAGTGATCAGGGGGGTTCCACAGATACGCAGTATTTT.

This clonotype was counted ten times or more. The CDR3 loop is CASSPRPDSPDTQYF. In DNA form, the CDR3 reads TGCGCCAGCAGCCCCCGCCCGGACTCACCAGATACGCAGTATTTT. The V call is TRBV5-1, the J call TRBJ2-3; D may be TRBD2 (5 bases). The V and J ends lost 4 bases and 4 bases respectively, with 16 bases between them. The germline V gene has CDR1 SGHRS and CDR2 YFSETQ. This CDR3 has 15 amino acids.

This clonotype was recorded only once. Relative to the germline gene, one junction end is altered; a read error may explain this. The rearrangement uses TRBV27 and TRBJ2-3; a weak D match, TRBD2 (5 bases). The CDR3 runs to 15 residues. CDR1 MNHEY and CDR2 SMNVEV come from the germline V gene (reference sequence). The CDR3: CCAGLLSRTTETQYF. The DNA for the CDR3 is TGTTGCGCGGGTCTCTTGAGCCGGACCACAGAGACGCAGTATTTC.

Points on this clonotype: Its ends do not fully match the called genes, so a read error is possible. This chain links TRBV25-1 with TRBJ2-4; D possibly matches TRBD1 or TRBD2 (6 bases each). The DNA end is a closer match to TRBJ2-1, so the J assignment may be wrong. CDR3 length equals 16 residues. Germline V lookup: CDR1 MGHDK, CDR2 SYGVNS. CDR3 residues: CASSDSEGGSNNEQFF. The CDR3 nucleotides read TGTGCCAGCAGTGACTCGGAGGGGGGCTCCAACAATGAGCAGTTCTTC.

This clonotype is medium-sized (0.01 to 0.1%) in the sample. The rearrangement links TRBV6-1 to TRBJ2-7, with TRBD2 matching over 7 bases. This CDR3 is built from 15 residues. In germline, CDR1 is MNHNS, CDR2 SASEGT. Trimming took 2 bases from V and 0 from J; bases not matched to a gene: 4. The CDR3 sequence is CASSERGGSSYEQYF. The CDR3 DNA reads TGTGCCAGCAGTGAAAGGGGCGGGAGCTCCTACGAGCAGTACTTC.

This clonotype was counted only a few times. The V and J genes are TRBV6-4 and TRBJ2-3; TRBD2 matches at 10 bases. The V segment lost 4 bases and the J segment 3 bases; nucleotides outside the gene matches: 4. Germline loops: CDR1 MRHNA, CDR2 SNTAGT. The CDR3 covers 15 residues. CDR3 coding DNA: TGTGCCAGCAGTGTTCTAGCGGGAGAGACAGATACGCAGTATTTT. Amino acid sequence: CASSVLAGETDTQYF.

The chain has TRBV7-6 and TRBJ2-5; D perhaps matches TRBD1 (6 bases). Looked up from germline, CDR1 is SGHVS and CDR2 is FNYEAQ. V was cut by 2 bases and J by 5 bases, with 12 bases left in between. This CDR3 region has 14 residues. The DNA for the CDR3 is TGTGCCAGCAGCTTATTCAGGGGAATGGAGACCCAGTACTTC. Residues: CASSLFRGMETQYF. Filled out from reference TRBV7-6 and TRBJ2-5, the complete variable domain reads GAGVSQSPRYKVTKRGQDVALRCDPISGHVSLYWYRQALGQGPEFLTYFNYEAQQDKSGLPNDRFSAERPEGSISTLTIQRTEQRDSAMYRCASSLFRGMETQYFGPGTRLLVL.

The chain couples TRBV6-5 to TRBJ2-1; no clear D. V was clipped by 2 bases and J by 3 bases, with 11 bases between them. This CDR3 has 15 residues. Germline CDR1 is MNHEY and CDR2 is SVGAGI. CDR3 coding DNA: TGTGCCAGCAGTTACGCCGGCCTACTCTACAATGAGCAGTTCTTC. Translation gives CASSYAGLLYNEQFF.

The gene calls are TRBV7-2 and TRBJ2-3; 7 bases are a match to TRBD2. Germline V lookup: CDR1 SGHTA, CDR2 FQGNSA. V was pared by 5 bases and J by 5 bases, with 7 bases of the junction left unmatched. This CDR3 region has 14 residues. CDR3 nucleotides: TGTGCCAGCAGCATCGGACTAGAAGTAGATACGCAGTATTTT. This encodes CASSIGLEVDTQYF.

Note on this clonotype: Sequence at one end of the junction differs from germline and may be a read error. The genes are TRBV10-1 and TRBJ2-3; TRBD2 is a possible D gene (7 bases). This CDR3 has 16 residues. Germline V gene lookup returns CDR1 WNHNN and CDR2 SYGVQD (reference sequence). The CDR3 nucleotides read TGCGCCAGCGGGGGACGGAGGGGCGGGGGCCCAGATACGCAGTATTTC. It translates to CASGGRRGGGPDTQYF.